The clone carrying this TCR beta chain was seen only a few times. CDR3 length equals 13 residues. Trimming left V 5 bases short and J 5 bases short, with 12 bases between. CDR1 and CDR2 from the germline V gene are MDHEN and SYDVKM. Profiling relied on immunoSEQ multiplex PCR, and the TCRdb table lists in-frame clones only, not all of them. The data hold about 12,000 clones, with over 75% observed a single time. The treatment was: randomized to nivolumab then ipilimumab (arm A) or the reverse (arm B). The data were taken from a study of sequential checkpoint blockade in melanoma. The receptor was isolated from a human donor with melanoma. The sequences come from CD8+ T cells sorted from blood (inferred from file names), collected from a patient given nivolumab and ipilimumab in sequence. The genes are TRBV28 and TRBJ1-1; no definite D call. The CDR3 here is CASSRWSGTEAFF. The CDR3 DNA is TGTGCCAGCAGTCGCTGGAGCGGTACTGAAGCTTTCTTT.